Shown below are 23 T cell receptor beta chains from a single sample sequenced in a study of T cells in Graves' hyperthyroidism and ophthalmopathy. Amplification of TCR beta CDR3 regions used RNA as the template. An initial round of RT-PCR targeting the TCR CDR3 relied on the HTBI primer set. MiXCR, applied by TCRdb to the multiplex PCR reads, yields one record per CDR3 protein. The sample includes about 300,000 distinct CDR3 sequences, approximately 18% seen only once; the top ten take 39%. The sequencing input was blood. These receptors were taken from a man aged 45-60 years with Graves' ophthalmopathy.

This clonotype was picked up a small number of times. It may be a read error: a sequence one base away is much more abundant. J is TRBJ2-5 and V is TRBV18; perhaps TRBD1 as D (5 bases). The CDR3 runs to 14 residues. Germline V CDR1 and CDR2: KGHSH, LQKENI. The CDR3 here is CASSPIQEQEAQYF. The CDR3, as DNA: TGTGCCAGCTCACCAATACAGGAGCAAGAGGCCCAGTACTTC.

This clonotype appeared a few times. This chain links TRBV7-2 with TRBJ2-7; D is ambiguous. The CDR3 runs to 14 residues. CDR1 is SGHTA, CDR2 FQGNSA, per germline. V was shortened by 2 bases and J by 2 bases, with 10 bases between the two germline ends. CDR3 sequence (DNA): TGTGCCAGCAGCTTACAAAAGGGTACCTACGAGCAGTACTTC. Its translation: CASSLQKGTYEQYF. The whole variable domain, filled in from reference TRBV7-2 and TRBJ2-7, reads GAGVSQSPSNKVTEKGKDVELRCDPISGHTALYWYRQSLGQGLEFLIYFQGNSAPDKSGLPSDRFSAERTGGSVSTLTIQRTQQEDSAVYLCASSLQKGTYEQYFGPGTRLTVT.

The V gene is TRBV20-1, the J gene TRBJ2-1; no reliable D call. V lost 0 bases and J lost 0, with 9 bases in between. Germline CDR1 is DFQATT and CDR2 is SNEGSKA (reference sequence). The CDR3 runs 15 residues. The CDR3 region is CSARDRAYSYNEQFF. The CDR3 DNA is TGCAGTGCTAGAGATCGGGCCTACTCCTACAATGAGCAGTTCTTC.

This clonotype was observed many times. The V call is TRBV20-1, the J call TRBJ2-4; TRBD1 or TRBD2 may be the D gene (5 bases each). This CDR3 has 12 residues. The germline V and J ends were trimmed by 7 bases and 5 bases, with 12 bases remaining between them. The germline gives CDR1 DFQATT, CDR2 SNEGSKA (reference sequence). For the CDR3, the DNA is TGCAGTGTGGGCAGGGAGCAAAACATTCAGTACTTC. Protein: CSVGREQNIQYF.

This clonotype was counted only a few times. The chain carries TRBV5-6 and TRBJ2-5, with D maybe TRBD1 (5 bases). This CDR3 comprises 15 residues. V lost 3 bases and J lost 1, with 13 bases in between. From germline, CDR1 is SGHDT and CDR2 YYEEEE. The CDR3 reads CASSSSPRGQETQYF. The CDR3 nucleotides read TGTGCCAGCAGCTCCTCCCCAAGGGGCCAAGAGACCCAGTACTTC.

This clonotype was observed many times. The chain is built from TRBV30 and TRBJ2-7; D perhaps matches TRBD1 (6 bases). CDR1 is GTSNPN and CDR2 is SVGIG in the germline V gene (reference sequence). The CDR3 runs to 12 residues. The ends were cut back, 3 bases at V and 7 bases at J, with 13 bases in the middle. CDR3 sequence (DNA): TGTGCCTGGAGCAGGGGCGCCCCGGAGCAGTACTTC. Encoded protein: CAWSRGAPEQYF.

This clonotype was picked up many times. The J gene is TRBJ2-3, the V gene TRBV24-1, with 12 nucleotides matching TRBD2. The CDR3 sequence is 17 residues long. V shed 4 bases, J shed 4 bases, and the junction held 8 bases outside the gene matches. Germline lookup yields CDR1 KGHDR and CDR2 SFDVKD. Written as DNA, the CDR3 is TGTGCCACCAGTGACGAACTAGCGGGAGGTCTTGCAGATACGCAGTATTTT. Translation gives CATSDELAGGLADTQYF.

A single count supports this clonotype. The chain has TRBV6-1 and TRBJ2-7; TRBD1 matches at 8 bases. The J segment lost 1 base and the V segment lost 7 bases, leaving 9 bases of the junction unmatched. The length of the CDR3 is 15 residues. The germline gives CDR1 MNHNS, CDR2 SASEGT. The CDR3 DNA sequence: TGTGCCAGCACCCCCCGGGACAGGAGTTCCTACGAGCAGTACTTC. Its translation: CASTPRDRSSYEQYF.

This clonotype has at least ten counts. The chain has TRBV18 and TRBJ2-1; 8 bases map to TRBD1. The CDR3 has 15 amino acids. The J segment lost 4 bases and the V segment lost 3 bases, leaving 5 bases of the junction unmatched. CDR1 and CDR2 (germline): KGHSH, LQKENI. The CDR3 DNA sequence: TGTGCCAGCTCACCTCAGGGGGCGCGATACAATGAGCAGTTCTTC. This sequence encodes CASSPQGARYNEQFF.

In this sample, this clonotype turned up many times. CDR3 sequence reads: CASSLGAETSGNTEAFF. The CDR3 DNA follows: TGTGCCAGCAGCTTAGGGGCTGAGACCAGCGGGAACACTGAAGCTTTCTTT. The rearrangement joins TRBV7-2 to TRBJ1-1; no firm D call. This CDR3 comprises 17 residues. V gave up 1 base and J gave up 1 base, with 16 bases separating them. Germline CDR1 is SGHTA and CDR2 is FQGNSA.

The V and J genes are TRBV7-6 and TRBJ1-6; 10 positions match TRBD1. V shed 4 bases and J 7 bases; nucleotides not matched to a gene: 4. CDR1 is SGHVS and CDR2 is FNYEAQ in the germline V gene. The CDR3 runs to 15 residues. CDR3 residues: CASSSGQGQNSPLHF. DNA for the CDR3: TGTGCCAGCAGCTCGGGACAGGGGCAGAATTCACCCCTCCACTTT.

This clonotype was observed at least ten times. V gene TRBV11-2 combines with J gene TRBJ1-2, with a possible D match to TRBD1 (6 bases). The germline gives CDR1 SGHAT, CDR2 FQNNGV. The CDR3 is 13 residues long. V was trimmed by 4 bases and J by 8 bases, leaving 14 bases between them. CDR3 protein: CASSSSRGGGYTF. For the CDR3, the DNA is TGTGCCAGCAGCTCGTCCAGGGGAGGAGGCTACACCTTC.

This rearrangement joins TRBV24-1 to TRBJ2-3, with TRBD2 matching over 8 bases. V dropped 5 bases and J dropped 2; count of bases not matched to a gene: 14. Germline V gene sequence: CDR1 KGHDR, CDR2 SFDVKD. The CDR3 is 18 residues long. CDR3: CATSAPAASGHVTDTQYF. CDR3 DNA: TGTGCCACCAGTGCCCCGGCCGCTAGCGGGCATGTCACAGATACGCAGTATTTT.

This clonotype was seen at least ten times. The CDR3 DNA reads TGCGCCAGCTCGTTAACCGGGACTAGCGGGAGTAATGAGCAGTTCTTC. It specifies CASSLTGTSGSNEQFF. The genes are TRBV5-1 and TRBJ2-1; 14 bases agree with TRBD2. CDR1 is SGHRS and CDR2 is YFSETQ in the germline V gene. This CDR3 contains 16 residues. Trimming cost V 7 bases and J 7 bases; bases outside gene matches: 10.

The table lists this clonotype with many counts. The V call is TRBV6-7, the J call TRBJ2-2, with 16 bases fitting TRBD2. TRBV6-7 is known as an ORF, though its function is uncertain. CDR3 length: 21 amino acids. V was pared by 2 bases and J by 4 bases, with 13 bases of the junction left unmatched. CDR3 sequence (DNA): TGTGCCAGCAGTTACGTCCCGGGACTAGCGGGAGGGCCGGCTAGCACCGGGGAGCTGTTTTTT. Protein: CASSYVPGLAGGPASTGELFF.

This clonotype appeared once. This chain connects TRBV3-1 to TRBJ1-1; D uncertain. V lost 5 bases to trimming and J lost 5 bases, with 18 bases between them. Germline V gene data show CDR1 as LGHDT and CDR2 as YNNKEL (reference sequence). This CDR3 region has 15 residues. CDR3 in amino acids: CASSSRLEGRTEAFF. CDR3 coding DNA: TGTGCCAGCAGCTCCCGTCTTGAGGGTCGAACTGAAGCTTTCTTT.

This clonotype was recorded a few times. This chain connects TRBV6-5 to TRBJ1-5; 9 bases match TRBD1. V trimming: 7 bases; J trimming: 6 bases; junction bases outside the gene matches: 7. The CDR3 covers 14 residues. Germline CDR1 MNHEY, CDR2 SVGAGI. This chain's CDR3 is CASIQTTGGQPQHF. In DNA, the CDR3 is TGTGCCAGCATACAAACGACAGGGGGTCAGCCCCAGCATTTT.

This clonotype showed up many times. The chain is built from TRBV30 and TRBJ2-4; possibly TRBD2 for D (5 bases). CDR1 is GTSNPN, CDR2 SVGIG, per germline (reference sequence). The length of the CDR3 is 15 residues. Trimming left V 0 bases short and J 0 bases short, with 9 bases between. For the CDR3, the DNA is TGTGCCTGGAGTGTACGAGGGTCAGCCAAAAACATTCAGTACTTC. Translated: CAWSVRGSAKNIQYF. Full variable domain (rest looked up from reference TRBV30 and TRBJ2-4): SQTIHQWPATLVQPVGSPLSLECTVEGTSNPNLYWYRQAAGRGLQLLFYSVGIGQISSEVPQNLSASRPQDRQFILSSKKLLLSDSGFYLCAWSVRGSAKNIQYFGAGTRLSVL.

The chain couples TRBV5-5 to TRBJ2-1, with 12 nucleotides matching TRBD1. CDR3 size: 16 residues. V was clipped by 4 bases and J by 8 bases; unmatched bases: 10. Germline V gives CDR1 SGHKS, CDR2 YYEKEE (reference sequence). CDR3 nucleotides: TGTGCCAGCAGCACCGGGGACAGGGGGCGAAGGCATGAGCAGTTCTTC. Translation: CASSTGDRGRRHEQFF.

This clonotype was detected ten times or more. This rearrangement joins TRBV5-1 to TRBJ2-2, with D maybe TRBD1 (6 bases). CDR3 length: 16 residues. V was clipped by 0 bases and J by 4 bases, with 13 bases between them. Germline values: CDR1 SGHRS, CDR2 YFSETQ. This CDR3 reads CASSLDDRPSTGELFF. CDR3 coding DNA: TGCGCCAGCAGCTTGGACGACAGGCCCTCCACCGGGGAGCTGTTTTTT.

This clonotype showed up many times. The chain employs TRBV2 and TRBJ1-6; perhaps TRBD1 as D (6 bases). Germline V CDR1 and CDR2: SNHLY, FYNNEI. This CDR3 has 15 residues. The V and J ends lost 0 bases and 10 bases respectively, with 13 bases between them. CDR3 sequence reads: CASSEALPRGSPLHF. CDR3 nucleotide sequence: TGTGCCAGCAGTGAAGCGCTTCCCAGGGGATCACCCCTCCACTTT.

This clonotype was counted many times. The chain's CDR3 is CASSKGLSSYNEQFF. CDR3 coding DNA: TGTGCCAGCAGTAAGGGACTAAGCTCCTACAATGAGCAGTTCTTC. The J gene is TRBJ2-1, the V gene TRBV3-1, with 7 bases identical to TRBD2. CDR3 length: 15 amino acids. The ends lost 6 bases at V and 0 bases at J; junction bases unmatched: 5. The germline V gene has CDR1 LGHDT and CDR2 YNNKEL (reference sequence).

This chain links TRBV19 with TRBJ1-1; D ambiguous. The CDR3 extends over 14 amino acids. Trimming took 4 bases from V and 4 from J, leaving 13 bases between them. Germline values: CDR1 LNHDA, CDR2 SQIVND (reference sequence). The CDR3 coding sequence is TGTGCCAGTAGTAGTGGCCTAGCCAGCACTGAAGCTTTCTTT. Translated: CASSSGLASTEAFF.